This entry describes one TCR beta chain. These data are taken from a study of blood T cell repertoires in COVID-19. This CDR3 has 15 amino acids. Per germline, CDR1 ENHRY and CDR2 SYGVKD. The V gene end was trimmed by 7 bases and the J gene end by 5 bases; junction bases not matched to a gene: 8. Assay used: immunoSEQ multiplex PCR; TCRdb lists only in-frame clones, some missing. The sample comprises roughly 87,000 clones, about 71% of which are singletons, and around 4.2% rests with the top ten. The sample taken for sequencing was peripheral blood. The chain links TRBV10-3 to TRBJ2-2, with 9 bases that match TRBD1. The sequence derives from a woman between 45 and 60 years old with acute or convalescent COVID-19. The CDR3 here is CAINTGQGLTGELFF. The CDR3 DNA follows: TGTGCCATCAACACGGGACAGGGATTGACCGGGGAGCTGTTTTTT.